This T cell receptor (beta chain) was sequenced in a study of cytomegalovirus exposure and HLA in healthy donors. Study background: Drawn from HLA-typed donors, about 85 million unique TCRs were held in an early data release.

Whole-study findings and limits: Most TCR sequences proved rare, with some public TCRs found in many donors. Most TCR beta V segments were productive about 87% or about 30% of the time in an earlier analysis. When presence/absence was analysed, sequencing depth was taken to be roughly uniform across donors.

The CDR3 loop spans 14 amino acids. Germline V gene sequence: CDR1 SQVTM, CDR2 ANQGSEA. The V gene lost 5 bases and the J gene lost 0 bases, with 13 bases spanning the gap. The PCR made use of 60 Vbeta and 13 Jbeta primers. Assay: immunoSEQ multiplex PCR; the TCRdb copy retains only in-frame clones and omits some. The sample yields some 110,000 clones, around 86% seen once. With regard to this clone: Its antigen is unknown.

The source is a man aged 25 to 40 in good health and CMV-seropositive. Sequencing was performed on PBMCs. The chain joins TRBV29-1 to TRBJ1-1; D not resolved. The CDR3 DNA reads TGCAGCGTTCGGGATGGCGGCATGAACACTGAAGCTTTCTTT. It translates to CSVRDGGMNTEAFF.